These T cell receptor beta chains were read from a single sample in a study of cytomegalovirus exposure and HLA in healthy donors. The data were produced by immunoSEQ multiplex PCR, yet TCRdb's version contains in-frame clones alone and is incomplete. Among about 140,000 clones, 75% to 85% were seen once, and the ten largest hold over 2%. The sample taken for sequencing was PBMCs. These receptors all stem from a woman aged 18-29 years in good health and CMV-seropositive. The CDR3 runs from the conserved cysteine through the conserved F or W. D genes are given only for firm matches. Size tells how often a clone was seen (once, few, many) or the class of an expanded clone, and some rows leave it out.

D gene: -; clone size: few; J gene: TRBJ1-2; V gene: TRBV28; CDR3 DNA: TGTGCCAGCAGTTTAAACGGAGGCGGCAGCTCGAACTATGGCTACACCTTC; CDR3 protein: CASSLNGGGSSNYGYTF
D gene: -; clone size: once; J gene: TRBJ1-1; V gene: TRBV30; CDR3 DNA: TGTGCCTGGAATCCGGGAAGGAGGAACACTGAAGCTTTCTTT; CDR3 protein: CAWNPGRRNTEAFF
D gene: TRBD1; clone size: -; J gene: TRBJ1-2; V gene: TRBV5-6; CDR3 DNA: TGTGCCAGCAGCTTGGGACAGGGGGTACAATTACGCTATGGCTACACCTTC; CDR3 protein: CASSLGQGVQLRYGYTF
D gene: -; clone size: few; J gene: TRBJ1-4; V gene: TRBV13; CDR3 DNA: TGTGCCAGCAGCTTAGCCGGTCCTAATGAAAAACTGTTTTTT; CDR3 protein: CASSLAGPNEKLFF
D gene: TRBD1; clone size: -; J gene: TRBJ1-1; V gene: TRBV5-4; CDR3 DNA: TGTGCCAGCAGCCCATGGACAGGGAACATGAACACTGAAGCTTTCTTT; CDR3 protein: CASSPWTGNMNTEAFF
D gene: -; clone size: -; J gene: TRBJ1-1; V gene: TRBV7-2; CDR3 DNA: TGTGCCAGCAGCTCTACGTGGAACACTGAAGCTTTCTTT; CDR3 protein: CASSSTWNTEAFF
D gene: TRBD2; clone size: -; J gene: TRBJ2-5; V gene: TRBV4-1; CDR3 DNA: TGCGCCAGCAGCCAAGCCCCCGGGCTAGCGGGGGCCAAGCAAGAGACCCAGTACTTC; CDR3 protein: CASSQAPGLAGAKQETQYF
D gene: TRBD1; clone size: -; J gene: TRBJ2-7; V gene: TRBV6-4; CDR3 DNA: TGTGCCAGCAGTGACTCGGGGGACAGGGGGTGGTACGAGCAGTACTTC; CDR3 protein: CASSDSGDRGWYEQYF
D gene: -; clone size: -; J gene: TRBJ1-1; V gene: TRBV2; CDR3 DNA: TGTGCCAGCAGCCCGATGTATTCGATACTAAACACTGAAGCTTTCTTT; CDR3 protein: CASSPMYSILNTEAFF
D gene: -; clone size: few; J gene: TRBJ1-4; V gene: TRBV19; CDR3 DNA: TGTGCCAGCGGCGCAACAGGGACCGAAAAACTGTTTTTT; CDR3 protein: CASGATGTEKLFF